This T cell receptor (beta chain) derives from a study of blood T cell repertoires in COVID-19. Whole-study context: COVID-19 samples from acute and convalescent phases originated in the United States, Italy and Spain.

Some clones are missing from TCRdb's copy, which holds only in-frame ones; the method was immunoSEQ multiplex PCR. The sample contains about 260,000 clones, roughly 90% of which appear only once. The Seattle patients, enrolled during active infection, were followed longitudinally. Trimming took off 5 bases at V and 1 base at J, with 20 bases between the two ends. Germline V CDR1 and CDR2: SEHNR, FQNEAQ (reference sequence). This CDR3 region has 17 residues. The sequencing input was peripheral blood. The origin of this receptor is a woman in her twenties or thirties with COVID-19, enrolled during active disease. This rearrangement joins TRBV7-9 to TRBJ1-2; D is ambiguous. The CDR3 DNA follows: TGTGCCAGCAGCCCCCAGAAGGGAGGGATTATTAACTATGGCTACACCTTC. This encodes CASSPQKGGIINYGYTF.